Detailed here is one TCR beta chain. What it recognizes is unknown. TCRdb keeps only in-frame clones here, not all; method: immunoSEQ multiplex PCR. The sample has about 2 million clones, approximately 95% seen once. The source of the sample is a study of shared clonotypes between healthy human individuals. Across the study: Sampling drew on donors who were a couple of women and three men aged 18 to 49. Study-wide results and caveats: Donor clonotype sharing was expected to depend on sequencing depth.

From germline, CDR1 is MNHEY and CDR2 SMNVEV (reference sequence). V was clipped by 4 bases and J by 3 bases; unmatched bases: 10. The CDR3 is 16 amino acids. Positively selected for CCR7, the CD45RO-negative cells used as naive CD8 cells excluded terminally differentiated effector memory CD45RA+ cells. Healthy adults negative for HIV, lacking recent acute infections or vaccinations, served as donors. Caucasian adults residing in Nashville, Tennessee made up all the donors. The sequenced sample consisted of naive CD8+ T cells sorted from blood. The genes are TRBV27 and TRBJ2-3, with TRBD1 identical over 7 bases. The TCR sequence derives from a man younger than 35 in good health. The CDR3 bases are TGTGCCAGCAGTTATCAGACAGGGTTAAGTACAGATACGCAGTATTTT. This translates into CASSYQTGLSTDTQYF.